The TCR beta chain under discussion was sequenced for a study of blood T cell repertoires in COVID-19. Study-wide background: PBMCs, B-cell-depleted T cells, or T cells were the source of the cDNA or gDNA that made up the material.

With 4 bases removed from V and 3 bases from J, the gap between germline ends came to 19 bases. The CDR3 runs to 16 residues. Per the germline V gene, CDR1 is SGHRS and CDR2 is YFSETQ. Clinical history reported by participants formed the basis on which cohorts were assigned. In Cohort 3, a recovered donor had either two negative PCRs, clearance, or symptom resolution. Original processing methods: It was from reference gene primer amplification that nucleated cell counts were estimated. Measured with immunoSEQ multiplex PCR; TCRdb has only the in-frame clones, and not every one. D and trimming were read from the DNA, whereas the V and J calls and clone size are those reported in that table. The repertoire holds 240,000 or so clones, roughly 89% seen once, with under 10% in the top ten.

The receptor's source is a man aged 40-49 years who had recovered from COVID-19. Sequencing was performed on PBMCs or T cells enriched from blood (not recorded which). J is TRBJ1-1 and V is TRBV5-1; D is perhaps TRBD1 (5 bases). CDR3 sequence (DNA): TGCGCCAGCAGCCCCGACCGGGGGACGAGGGACACTGAAGCTTTCTTT. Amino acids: CASSPDRGTRDTEAFF. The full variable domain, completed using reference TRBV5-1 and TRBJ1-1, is KAGVTQTPRYLIKTRGQQVTLSCSPISGHRSVSWYQQTPGQGLQFLFEYFSETQRNKGNFPGRFSGRQFSNSRSEMNVSTLELGDSALYLCASSPDRGTRDTEAFFGQGTRLTVV.